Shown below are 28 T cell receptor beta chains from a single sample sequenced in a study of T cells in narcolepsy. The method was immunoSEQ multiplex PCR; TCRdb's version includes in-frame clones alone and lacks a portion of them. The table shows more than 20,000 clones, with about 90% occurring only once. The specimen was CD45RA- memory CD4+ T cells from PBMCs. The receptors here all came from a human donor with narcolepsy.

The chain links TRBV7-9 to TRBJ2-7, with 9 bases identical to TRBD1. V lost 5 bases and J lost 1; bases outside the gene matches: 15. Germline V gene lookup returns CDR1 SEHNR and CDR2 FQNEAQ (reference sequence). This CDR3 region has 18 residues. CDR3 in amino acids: CASSPHRRTGTGSYEQYF. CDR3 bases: TGTGCCAGCAGCCCCCACAGGAGGACCGGGACAGGGTCCTACGAGCAGTACTTC. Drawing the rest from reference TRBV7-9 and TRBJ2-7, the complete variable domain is DTGVSQNPRHKITKRGQNVTFRCDPISEHNRLYWYRQTLGQGPEFLTYFQNEAQLEKSRLLSDRFSAERPKGSFSTLEIQRTEQGDSAMYLCASSPHRRTGTGSYEQYFGPGTRLTVT.

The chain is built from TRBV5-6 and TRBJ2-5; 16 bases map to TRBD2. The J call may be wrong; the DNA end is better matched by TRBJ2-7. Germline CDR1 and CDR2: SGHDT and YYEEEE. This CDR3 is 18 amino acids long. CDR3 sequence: CASAPGLAGGLSKYEQYF. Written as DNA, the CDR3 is TGTGCCAGCGCACCGGGACTAGCGGGAGGGCTCTCAAAATACGAGCAGTACTTC.

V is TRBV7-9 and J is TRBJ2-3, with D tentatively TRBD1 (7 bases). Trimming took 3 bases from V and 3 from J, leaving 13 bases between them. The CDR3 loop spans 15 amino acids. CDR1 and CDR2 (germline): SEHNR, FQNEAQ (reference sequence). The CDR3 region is CASSLRTGGTDTQYF. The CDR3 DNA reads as TGTGCCAGCAGCTTGCGGACAGGAGGGACAGATACGCAGTATTTT.

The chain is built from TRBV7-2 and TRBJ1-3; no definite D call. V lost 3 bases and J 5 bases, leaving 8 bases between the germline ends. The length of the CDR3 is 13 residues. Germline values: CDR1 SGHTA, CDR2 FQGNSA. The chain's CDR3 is CASSFTGRNTIYF. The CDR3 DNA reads TGTGCCAGCAGCTTTACCGGGCGAAACACCATATATTTT.

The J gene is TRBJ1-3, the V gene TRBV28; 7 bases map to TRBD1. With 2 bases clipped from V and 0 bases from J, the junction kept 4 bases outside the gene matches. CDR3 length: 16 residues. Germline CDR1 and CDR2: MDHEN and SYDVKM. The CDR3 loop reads CASSLNRGYSGNTIYF. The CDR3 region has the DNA TGTGCCAGCAGTTTAAACAGGGGCTACTCTGGAAACACCATATATTTT.

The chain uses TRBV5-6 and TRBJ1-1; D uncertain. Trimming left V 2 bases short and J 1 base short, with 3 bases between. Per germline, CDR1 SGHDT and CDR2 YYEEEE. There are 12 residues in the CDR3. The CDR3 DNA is TGTGCCAGCAGCTTCAAGAACACTGAAGCTTTCTTT. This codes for CASSFKNTEAFF.

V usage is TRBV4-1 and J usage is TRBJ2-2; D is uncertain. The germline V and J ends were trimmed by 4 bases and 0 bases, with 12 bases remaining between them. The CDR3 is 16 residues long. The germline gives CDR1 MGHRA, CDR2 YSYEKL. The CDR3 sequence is CASSPRAGANTGELFF. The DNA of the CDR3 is TGCGCCAGCAGCCCCCGGGCAGGAGCGAACACCGGGGAGCTGTTTTTT.

The CDR3 bases are TGTGCCTGGGACGGGACTAGCGGGAGTGTCACCGGGGAGCTGTTTTTT. Protein product: CAWDGTSGSVTGELFF. The J gene is TRBJ2-2, the V gene TRBV30, with 14 bases aligning to TRBD2. CDR1 is GTSNPN, CDR2 SVGIG, per germline (reference sequence). The length of the CDR3 is 16 residues. The trim removed 5 bases at V and 4 bases at J, leaving 6 bases unmatched. The variable domain in full, completed from reference TRBV30 and TRBJ2-2, reads SQTIHQWPATLVQPVGSPLSLECTVEGTSNPNLYWYRQAAGRGLQLLFYSVGIGQISSEVPQNLSASRPQDRQFILSSKKLLLSDSGFYLCAWDGTSGSVTGELFFGEGSRLTVL.

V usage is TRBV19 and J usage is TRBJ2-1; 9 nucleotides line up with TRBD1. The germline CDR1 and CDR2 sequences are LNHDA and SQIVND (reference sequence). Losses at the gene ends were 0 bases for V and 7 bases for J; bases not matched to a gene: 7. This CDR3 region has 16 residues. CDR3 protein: CASSIEWRQGGNEQFF. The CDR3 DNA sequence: TGTGCCAGTAGTATAGAATGGAGACAGGGGGGAAATGAGCAGTTCTTC.

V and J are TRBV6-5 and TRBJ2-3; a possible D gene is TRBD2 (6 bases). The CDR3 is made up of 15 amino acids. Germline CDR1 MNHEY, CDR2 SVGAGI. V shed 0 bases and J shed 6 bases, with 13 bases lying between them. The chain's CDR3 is CASSYSGTGGDTQYF. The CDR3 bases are TGTGCCAGCAGTTACTCAGGGACTGGGGGGGATACGCAGTATTTT.

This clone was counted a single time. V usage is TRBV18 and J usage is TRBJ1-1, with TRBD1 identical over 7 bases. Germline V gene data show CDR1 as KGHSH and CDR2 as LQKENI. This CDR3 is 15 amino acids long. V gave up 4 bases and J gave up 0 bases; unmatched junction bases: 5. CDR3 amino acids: CASSQSGTVNTEAFF. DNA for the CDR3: TGTGCCAGCTCACAATCCGGGACAGTGAACACTGAAGCTTTCTTT.

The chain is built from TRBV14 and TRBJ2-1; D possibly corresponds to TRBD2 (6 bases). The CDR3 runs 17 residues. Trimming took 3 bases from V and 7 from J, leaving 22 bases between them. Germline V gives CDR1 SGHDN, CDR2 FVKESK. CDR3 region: CASSHLQARETGNEQFF. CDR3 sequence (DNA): TGTGCCAGCAGCCACCTCCAAGCTCGGGAGACGGGTAATGAGCAGTTCTTC.

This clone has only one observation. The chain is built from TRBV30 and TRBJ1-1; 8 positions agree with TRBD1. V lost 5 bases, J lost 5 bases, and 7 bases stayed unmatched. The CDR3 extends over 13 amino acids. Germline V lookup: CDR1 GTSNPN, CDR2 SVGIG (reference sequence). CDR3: CAWARTGRTEAFF. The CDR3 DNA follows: TGTGCCTGGGCCCGGACAGGGAGGACTGAAGCTTTCTTT.

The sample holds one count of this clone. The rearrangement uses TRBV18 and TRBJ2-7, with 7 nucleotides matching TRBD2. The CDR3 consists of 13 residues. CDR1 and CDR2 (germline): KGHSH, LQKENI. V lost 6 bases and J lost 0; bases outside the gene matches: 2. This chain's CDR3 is CASSGGSSYEQYF. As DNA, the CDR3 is TGTGCCAGCTCGGGGGGGAGCTCCTACGAGCAGTACTTC.

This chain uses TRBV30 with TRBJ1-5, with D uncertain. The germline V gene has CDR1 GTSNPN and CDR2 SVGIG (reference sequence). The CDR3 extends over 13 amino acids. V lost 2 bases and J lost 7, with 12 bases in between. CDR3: CAWSLTPGQPQHF. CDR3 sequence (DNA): TGTGCCTGGAGTCTTACACCGGGGCAGCCCCAGCATTTT.

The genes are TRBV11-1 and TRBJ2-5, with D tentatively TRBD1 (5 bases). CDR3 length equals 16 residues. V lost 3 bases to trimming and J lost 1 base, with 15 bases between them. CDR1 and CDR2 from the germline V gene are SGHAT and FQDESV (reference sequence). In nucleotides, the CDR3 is TGTGCCAGCAGCTTTGGGCAGGGCGCTATCCAAGAGACCCAGTACTTC. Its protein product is CASSFGQGAIQETQYF. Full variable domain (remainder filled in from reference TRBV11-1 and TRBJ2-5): EAEVAQSPRYKITEKSQAVAFWCDPISGHATLYWYRQILGQGPELLVQFQDESVVDDSQLPKDRFSAERLKGVDSTLKIQPAELGDSAMYLCASSFGQGAIQETQYFGPGTRLLVL.

In DNA form, the CDR3 reads TGTGCCAGCAGCGCAGAGACTTCGACTACCCAGTTCTTC. Protein: CASSAETSTTQFF. V gene TRBV9 combines with J gene TRBJ2-1; D may be TRBD2 (5 bases). The germline CDR1 and CDR2 sequences are SGDLS and YYNGEE. The CDR3 contains 13 residues. Trimming removed 3 bases from V and 13 bases from J, with 17 bases in between.

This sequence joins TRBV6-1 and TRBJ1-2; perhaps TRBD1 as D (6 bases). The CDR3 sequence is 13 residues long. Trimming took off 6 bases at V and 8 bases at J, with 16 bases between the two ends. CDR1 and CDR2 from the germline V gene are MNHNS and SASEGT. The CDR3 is CASRALGGEGYTF. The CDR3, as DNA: TGTGCCAGCAGAGCACTAGGGGGGGAGGGCTACACCTTC.

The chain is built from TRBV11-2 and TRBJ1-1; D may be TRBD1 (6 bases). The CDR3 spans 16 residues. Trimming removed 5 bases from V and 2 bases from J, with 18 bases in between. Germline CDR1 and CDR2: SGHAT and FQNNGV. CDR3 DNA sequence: TGTGCCAGCAGCCGAGATGGATGGACAGCAAACACTGAAGCTTTCTTT. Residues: CASSRDGWTANTEAFF.

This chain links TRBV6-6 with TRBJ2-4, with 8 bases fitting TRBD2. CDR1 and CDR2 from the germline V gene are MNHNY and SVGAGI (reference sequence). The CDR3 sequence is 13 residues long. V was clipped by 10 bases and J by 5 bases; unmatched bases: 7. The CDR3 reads CATSRGGENIQYF. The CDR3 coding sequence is TGTGCCACTTCACGGGGGGGTGAAAACATTCAGTACTTC.

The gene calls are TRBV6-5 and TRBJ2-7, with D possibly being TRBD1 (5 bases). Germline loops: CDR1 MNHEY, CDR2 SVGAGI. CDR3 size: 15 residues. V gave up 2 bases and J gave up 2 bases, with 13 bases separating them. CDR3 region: CASSYGRQFPYEQYF. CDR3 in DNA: TGTGCCAGCAGTTACGGACGACAGTTTCCCTACGAGCAGTACTTC.

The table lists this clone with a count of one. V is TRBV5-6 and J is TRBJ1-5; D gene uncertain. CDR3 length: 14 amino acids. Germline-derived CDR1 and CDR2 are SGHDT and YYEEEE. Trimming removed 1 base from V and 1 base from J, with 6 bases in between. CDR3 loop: CASSLLPSNQPQHF. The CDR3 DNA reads TGTGCCAGCAGCTTGCTCCCGAGCAATCAGCCCCAGCATTTT.

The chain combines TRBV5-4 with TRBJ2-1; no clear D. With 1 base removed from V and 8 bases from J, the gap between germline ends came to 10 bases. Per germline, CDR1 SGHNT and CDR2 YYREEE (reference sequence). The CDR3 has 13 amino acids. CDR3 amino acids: CASSLISADEQFF. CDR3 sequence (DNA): TGTGCCAGCAGCTTGATTAGTGCGGATGAGCAGTTCTTC.

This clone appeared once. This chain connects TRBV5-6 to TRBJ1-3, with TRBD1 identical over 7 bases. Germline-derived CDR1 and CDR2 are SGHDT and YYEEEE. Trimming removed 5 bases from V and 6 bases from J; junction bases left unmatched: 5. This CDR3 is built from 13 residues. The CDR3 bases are TGTGCCAGCAGGAGACAGGGAGCAAACACCATATATTTT. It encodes CASRRQGANTIYF.

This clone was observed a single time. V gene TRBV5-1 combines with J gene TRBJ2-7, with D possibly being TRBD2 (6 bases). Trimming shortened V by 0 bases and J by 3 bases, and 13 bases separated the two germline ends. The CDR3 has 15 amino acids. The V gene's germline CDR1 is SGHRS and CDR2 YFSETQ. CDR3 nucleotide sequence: TGCGCCAGCAGCTTGGATGGAGGGAACATCTACGAGCAGTACTTC. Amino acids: CASSLDGGNIYEQYF.

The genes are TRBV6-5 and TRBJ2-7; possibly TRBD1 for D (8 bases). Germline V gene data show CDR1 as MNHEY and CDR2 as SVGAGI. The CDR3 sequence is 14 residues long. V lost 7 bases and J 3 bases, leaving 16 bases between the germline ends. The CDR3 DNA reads TGTGCCAGCAAGACAGGGGAGGGCGTCTACGAGCAGTACTTC. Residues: CASKTGEGVYEQYF.

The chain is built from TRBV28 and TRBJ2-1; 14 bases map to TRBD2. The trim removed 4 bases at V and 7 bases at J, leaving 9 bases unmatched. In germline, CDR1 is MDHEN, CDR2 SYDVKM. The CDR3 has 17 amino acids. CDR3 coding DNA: TGTGCCAGCAGTTCCCCACGACTAGCGGGAGGGAGGAATGAGCAGTTCTTC. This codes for CASSSPRLAGGRNEQFF. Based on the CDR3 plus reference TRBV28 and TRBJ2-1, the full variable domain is DVKVTQSSRYLVKRTGEKVFLECVQDMDHENMFWYRQDPGLGLRLIYFSYDVKMKEKGDIPEGYSVSREKKERFSLILESASTNQTSMYLCASSSPRLAGGRNEQFFGPGTRLTVL.

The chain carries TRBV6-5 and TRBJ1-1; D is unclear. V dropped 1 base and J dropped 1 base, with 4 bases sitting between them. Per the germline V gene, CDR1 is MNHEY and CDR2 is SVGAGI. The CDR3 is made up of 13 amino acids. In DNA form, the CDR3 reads TGTGCCAGCAGTTACTGGGAGAACACTGAAGCTTTCTTT. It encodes CASSYWENTEAFF.